The 22 T cell receptor beta chains presented below share a single source sample, sequenced in a study of Ad26.COV2.S vaccination and SARS-CoV-2 variants. Clones were read by immunoSEQ multiplex PCR, and TCRdb kept only the in-frame ones, dropping some. The sample consists of roughly 460,000 clones, nearly 90% of them appearing once. Noted treatment: over 15 received Ad26.COV2.S at low or high dose, single or two shots; roughly five received placebo; per-sample allocation not given. It was on day 63 after the first vaccine or placebo injection that samples were taken. The sample here was peripheral blood, taken in a trial of Ad26.COV2.S vaccine versus placebo. These receptors were collected from a person between 18 and 65 years old who received the Ad26.COV2.S COVID-19 vaccine or a placebo.

This chain connects TRBV6-5 to TRBJ1-5; D is unclear. V shed 7 bases and J shed 2 bases, with 15 bases lying between them. The CDR3 has 15 residues. Germline lookup yields CDR1 MNHEY and CDR2 SVGAGI. The CDR3, as DNA: TGTGCCAGCACCGGATTCGACATTGGCAATCAGCCCCAGCATTTT. This translates into CASTGFDIGNQPQHF.

V is TRBV2 and J is TRBJ2-7; 9 nucleotides agree with TRBD1. The CDR3 covers 12 residues. V was clipped by 6 bases and J by 6 bases; unmatched bases: 3. The germline gives CDR1 SNHLY, CDR2 FYNNEI. CDR3 loop: CASRATGGEQYF. The DNA for the CDR3 is TGTGCCAGCAGGGCGACAGGGGGCGAGCAGTACTTC.

The chain carries TRBV6-5 and TRBJ2-5; D may correspond to TRBD1 or TRBD2 (6 bases each). Trimming took off 6 bases at V and 5 bases at J, with 13 bases between the two ends. Germline loops: CDR1 MNHEY, CDR2 SVGAGI. The CDR3 has 13 amino acids. The DNA of the CDR3 is TGTGCCAGCAGAGGGGGGTATGGGGAGACCCAGTACTTC. This codes for CASRGGYGETQYF.

V gene TRBV28 combines with J gene TRBJ2-5; D not certain. The germline V gene encodes CDR1 MDHEN and CDR2 SYDVKM. Trimming took off 3 bases at V and 1 base at J, with 12 bases between the two ends. The CDR3 covers 15 residues. The CDR3 coding sequence is TGTGCCAGCAGTTTGGCGCCAAGCTTCCAAGAGACCCAGTACTTC. It is translated as CASSLAPSFQETQYF. The variable domain in full, with the rest retrieved from reference TRBV28 and TRBJ2-5, is DVKVTQSSRYLVKRTGEKVFLECVQDMDHENMFWYRQDPGLGLRLIYFSYDVKMKEKGDIPEGYSVSREKKERFSLILESASTNQTSMYLCASSLAPSFQETQYFGPGTRLLVL.

This clone showed up just a few times. The chain carries TRBV7-9 and TRBJ2-1; possible D gene TRBD1, 6 bases. CDR1 and CDR2 (germline): SEHNR, FQNEAQ (reference sequence). Trimming removed 5 bases at V and 6 bases at J, with 20 bases between. CDR3 length: 16 residues. Here the CDR3 reads CASSPNQGRGINEQFF. The CDR3 region has the DNA TGTGCCAGCAGCCCCAACCAGGGGCGAGGTATCAATGAGCAGTTCTTC.

The chain has TRBV7-2 and TRBJ1-6; 7 nucleotides line up with TRBD1. The CDR3 has 15 amino acids. The V and J ends lost 1 base and 6 bases, in that order; junction bases with no gene match: 3. Germline lookup yields CDR1 SGHTA and CDR2 FQGNSA. CDR3 DNA: TGTGCCAGCAGCTTAGGTGGGACAGCTAATTCACCCCTCCACTTT. It is translated as CASSLGGTANSPLHF.

This clone occurred a few times. This chain links TRBV18 with TRBJ2-7, with D possibly being TRBD1 (6 bases). V shed 3 bases and J shed 5 bases, with 14 bases lying between them. Germline loops: CDR1 KGHSH, CDR2 LQKENI. The CDR3 runs 14 residues. Here the CDR3 reads CASSPPGRGDEQYF. For the CDR3, the DNA is TGTGCCAGCTCACCCCCGGGCAGGGGCGACGAGCAGTACTTC. The full variable domain, in which reference TRBV18 and TRBJ2-7 provide the parts outside the CDR3, is NAGVMQNPRHLVRRRGQEARLRCSPMKGHSHVYWYRQLPEEGLKFMVYLQKENIIDESGMPKERFSAEFPKEGPSILRIQQVVRGDSAAYFCASSPPGRGDEQYFGPGTRLTVT.

V gene TRBV28 combines with J gene TRBJ2-7; TRBD1 might be the D (5 bases). This CDR3 has 13 residues. The germline V gene encodes CDR1 MDHEN and CDR2 SYDVKM. V was trimmed by 7 bases and J by 0 bases, leaving 10 bases between them. CDR3 sequence (DNA): TGTGCCAGCACTGTGGGGCCCTCCTACGAGCAGTACTTC. Its protein is CASTVGPSYEQYF.

The V and J genes are TRBV4-3 and TRBJ1-1; unclear D gene. This CDR3 is built from 13 residues. Trimming shortened V by 1 base and J by 11 bases, and 14 bases separated the two germline ends. Germline CDR1 LGHNA, CDR2 YSLEER. The CDR3: CASSQAPPTGAFF. CDR3 bases: TGCGCCAGCAGCCAAGCTCCTCCGACGGGGGCTTTCTTT.

V is TRBV6-1 and J is TRBJ2-1; TRBD2 might be the D (7 bases). This CDR3 comprises 15 residues. Trimming left V 10 bases short and J 0 bases short, with 16 bases between. The germline gives CDR1 MNHNS, CDR2 SASEGT. The CDR3 loop is CATIFGGRSYNEQFF. CDR3 DNA sequence: TGTGCCACCATTTTCGGGGGGCGCTCCTACAATGAGCAGTTCTTC.

The chain is built from TRBV11-1 and TRBJ2-5, with D maybe TRBD2 (6 bases). With 2 bases removed from V and 5 bases from J, the gap between germline ends came to 12 bases. The CDR3 is 14 amino acids. The germline V gene encodes CDR1 SGHAT and CDR2 FQDESV (reference sequence). This CDR3 is CASSLHVGGETQYF. The CDR3 DNA reads as TGTGCCAGCAGCTTACACGTCGGAGGGGAGACCCAGTACTTC.

CDR3: CASSLVGISGSYEQYF. The CDR3 nucleotides are TGTGCCAGCAGCTTAGTCGGTATTAGCGGGAGTTACGAGCAGTACTTC. V is TRBV7-2 and J is TRBJ2-7; 9 bases fit TRBD2. Germline V gene data show CDR1 as SGHTA and CDR2 as FQGNSA. This CDR3 is built from 16 residues. V lost 1 base and J lost 4; bases outside the gene matches: 8.

The genes are TRBV5-1 and TRBJ2-1; maybe TRBD2 (6 bases). CDR1 and CDR2 from the germline V gene are SGHRS and YFSETQ. Trimming took off 0 bases at V and 5 bases at J, with 9 bases between the two ends. CDR3 size: 14 residues. The CDR3 sequence: CASSLVAGNNEQFF. CDR3 DNA sequence: TGCGCCAGCAGCTTGGTGGCGGGAAACAATGAGCAGTTCTTC.

The gene calls are TRBV4-1 and TRBJ2-3; 13 bases match TRBD2. With V trimmed by 0 bases and J by 4 bases, 13 bases remained unmatched. The CDR3 spans 20 residues. The germline V gene encodes CDR1 MGHRA and CDR2 YSYEKL. CDR3: CASSQDPGLAGVWSADTQYF. The CDR3 bases are TGCGCCAGCAGCCAAGATCCCGGACTAGCGGGAGTATGGTCCGCAGATACGCAGTATTTT.

This clone has only a few counts. The chain joins TRBV6-2 or TRBV6-3 to TRBJ2-7; D tentatively fits TRBD1 or TRBD2 (5 bases each). Germline V gene data show CDR1 as MNHEY and CDR2 as SVGEGT. The CDR3 runs to 19 residues. V dropped 3 bases and J dropped 7 bases, with 31 bases sitting between them. CDR3 region: CASSYLSGQAGNWKREQYF. The CDR3 nucleotides are TGTGCCAGCAGTTATCTGTCGGGGCAGGCTGGAAATTGGAAAAGGGAGCAGTACTTC.

The CDR3 coding sequence is TGTGCCAGCAGTTCAGGGTACATGGAGACCCAGTACTTC. This sequence encodes CASSSGYMETQYF. The rearrangement joins TRBV6-5 to TRBJ2-5, with a weak D call TRBD1 (5 bases). This CDR3 region has 13 residues. Looked up from germline, CDR1 is MNHEY and CDR2 is SVGAGI. V shed 4 bases and J shed 5 bases, with 11 bases lying between them.

This chain links TRBV16 with TRBJ2-1; TRBD2 matches 12 bases. CDR3 length: 15 amino acids. The germline V gene encodes CDR1 KGHSY and CDR2 FQNENV. With V trimmed by 3 bases and J by 8 bases, 5 bases remained unmatched. CDR3 bases: TGTGCCAGCAGCCAGACTAGCGGGAGCCTCCATGAGCAGTTCTTC. It codes for CASSQTSGSLHEQFF.

The chain has TRBV2 and TRBJ1-5, with D possibly TRBD1 on 5 matching bases. Trimming took 4 bases from V and 0 from J, leaving 19 bases between them. In germline, CDR1 is SNHLY, CDR2 FYNNEI. The CDR3 length is 18 residues. This CDR3 reads CASSGDVDLSYSNQPQHF. The CDR3 nucleotides are TGTGCCAGCAGTGGGGACGTAGATCTTTCCTATAGCAATCAGCCCCAGCATTTT.

The J gene is TRBJ1-1, the V gene TRBV7-2; 7 positions match TRBD1. The CDR3 is 13 residues long. Germline V lookup: CDR1 SGHTA, CDR2 FQGNSA. J lost 8 bases, V lost 5 bases, and 8 bases had no gene match. This chain's CDR3 is CASSTWTGQEAFF. The CDR3 coding sequence is TGTGCCAGCAGCACTTGGACGGGACAGGAAGCTTTCTTT.

The gene calls are TRBV27 and TRBJ2-5; D is possibly TRBD1 or TRBD2 (5 bases each). V was pared by 3 bases and J by 4 bases, with 12 bases between. CDR1 is MNHEY, CDR2 SMNVEV, per germline (reference sequence). This CDR3 is 14 amino acids long. CDR3 sequence reads: CASSFRTRGETQYF. CDR3 coding DNA: TGTGCCAGCAGTTTCAGGACACGGGGAGAGACCCAGTACTTC.

The gene calls are TRBV7-2 and TRBJ2-1; TRBD1 agrees at 8 bases. CDR3 length equals 15 residues. Germline CDR1 is SGHTA and CDR2 is FQGNSA. Trimming removed 1 base from V and 5 bases from J; junction bases left unmatched: 4. CDR3 sequence reads: CASSLDRGWDNEQFF. For the CDR3, the DNA is TGTGCCAGCAGCTTAGACAGGGGGTGGGACAATGAGCAGTTCTTC.

The J gene is TRBJ2-1, the V gene TRBV27; 11 bases agree with TRBD2. This CDR3 has 16 residues. The ends lost 5 bases at V and 4 bases at J; junction bases unmatched: 7. Germline V gives CDR1 MNHEY, CDR2 SMNVEV (reference sequence). The CDR3 nucleotides are TGTGCCAGCAGTACCATAGCGGGAGGGCCATACAATGAGCAGTTCTTC. Residues: CASSTIAGGPYNEQFF.